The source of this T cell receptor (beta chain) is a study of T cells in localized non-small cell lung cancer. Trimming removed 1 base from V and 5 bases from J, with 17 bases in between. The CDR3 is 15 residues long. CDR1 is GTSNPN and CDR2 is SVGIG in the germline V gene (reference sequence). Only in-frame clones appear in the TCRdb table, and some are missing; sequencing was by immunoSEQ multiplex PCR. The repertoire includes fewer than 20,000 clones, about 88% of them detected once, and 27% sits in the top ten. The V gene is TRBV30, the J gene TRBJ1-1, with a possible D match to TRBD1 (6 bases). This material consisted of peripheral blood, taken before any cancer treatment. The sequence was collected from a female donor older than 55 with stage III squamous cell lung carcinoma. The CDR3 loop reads CAWSAGAGSGTEAFF. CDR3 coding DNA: TGTGCCTGGAGTGCGGGGGCGGGTTCCGGGACTGAAGCTTTCTTT.